The clone carrying this T cell receptor beta chain turned up a few times. Its specificity is not known. Nobody among the patients had been given any treatment before thyroid surgery. The data belong to a study of metastatic and nonmetastatic thyroid tumors. The CDR3 contains 14 residues. Germline V gene data show CDR1 as KGHDR and CDR2 as SFDVKD. The ends were cut back, 4 bases at V and 4 bases at J, with 12 bases in the middle. Study-wide results and limits: Within blood and tumor, benign nodules reportedly had significantly lower TCR beta diversity than malignant thyroid tumors did.

In the study's own analysis: Differences in CDR3 between clinicopathological groups were drawn on to build a classifier intended to discriminate distant-metastatic papillary thyroid cancer patients. MiXCR reprocessed the PCR reads for TCRdb. The V and J calls follow TCRdb's processing rather than the paper's. This sample has 25,000 to 30,000 clones; around 4% occur once, and the top ten carry approximately 22%. The sample taken for sequencing was blood. The sequence was obtained from a female donor with papillary thyroid cancer or a benign thyroid nodule (not recorded which). Some clones in this sample may be carry-over from other donors' samples. The genes are TRBV24-1 and TRBJ1-2; D possibly corresponds to TRBD1 (5 bases). The CDR3 sequence: CATSDADTGYGYTF. The CDR3, as DNA: TGTGCCACCAGTGACGCGGACACGGGCTATGGCTACACCTTC.